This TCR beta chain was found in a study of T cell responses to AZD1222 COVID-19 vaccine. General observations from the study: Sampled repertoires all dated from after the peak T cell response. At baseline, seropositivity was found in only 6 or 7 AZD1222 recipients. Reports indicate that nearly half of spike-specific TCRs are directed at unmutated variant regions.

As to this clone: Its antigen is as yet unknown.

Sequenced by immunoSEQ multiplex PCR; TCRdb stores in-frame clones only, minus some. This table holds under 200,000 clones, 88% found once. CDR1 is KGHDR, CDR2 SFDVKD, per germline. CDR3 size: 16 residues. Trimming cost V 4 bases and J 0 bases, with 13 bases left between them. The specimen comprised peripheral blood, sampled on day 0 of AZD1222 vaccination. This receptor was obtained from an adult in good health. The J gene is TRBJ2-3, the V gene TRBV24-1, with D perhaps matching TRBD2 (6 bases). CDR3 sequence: CATSDHFAGSTDTQYF. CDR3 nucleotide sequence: TGTGCCACCAGTGACCACTTCGCGGGGAGCACAGATACGCAGTATTTT.